The present TCR beta chain was sequenced within a study of cytomegalovirus exposure and HLA in healthy donors. Germline V lookup: CDR1 SGDLS, CDR2 YYNGEE. This CDR3 is built from 15 residues. V dropped 4 bases and J dropped 0 bases, with 10 bases sitting between them. PCR amplification relied on 60 Vbeta primers (plus 13 Jbeta primers). TCRdb's table, derived via immunoSEQ multiplex PCR, lists solely in-frame clones and lacks some. The sample holds 200,000 to 250,000 clones, more than 60% seen once. Material: PBMCs. The chain has TRBV9 and TRBJ1-4; perhaps TRBD1 as D (6 bases). The receptor's source is a girl aged 2 to 9 in good health and CMV-seronegative. CDR3 region: CASSSSGATNEKLFF. Here the CDR3 DNA reads TGTGCCAGCAGCTCCTCAGGGGCAACTAATGAAAAACTGTTTTTT.